This T cell receptor (beta chain) was observed in a study of regulatory T cells in long-lasting Graves disease. This sample's time point: newly diagnosed GD, antithyroid drugs for less than 3 months. From RNA extracted from PBMCs, the TCR library was made. Combining iRepertoire HTBI primers with Arm-PCR of CDR3 regions, the authors built TCR beta libraries. TCRdb recomputed calls from the multiplex PCR reads with MiXCR, one row per CDR3 protein. The sample comprises 390,000 or so distinct CDR3 sequences, 12% of which are singletons, and 18% rests with the top ten. Whole-study findings and limits: The number of shared public clonotypes was higher in persistent patients (about 2,700) than new patients (roughly 970).

Trimming shortened V by 0 bases and J by 8 bases, and 14 bases separated the two germline ends. The CDR3 is made up of 16 amino acids. The germline CDR1 and CDR2 sequences are MNHEY and SVGAGI. Many counts were recorded for this clonotype. Its cognate antigen is unknown. Separately, the same data were catalogued under a study of T cells in Graves' hyperthyroidism and ophthalmopathy. That source adds: Stable Graves' hyperthyroidism meant no ophthalmopathy progression within 18 months. First-round RT-PCR of the TCR CDR3 relied on the HTBI primer set.

The V and J genes are TRBV6-5 and TRBJ1-6; D perhaps matches TRBD1 (6 bases). The receptor's source is a woman younger than 35 with Graves disease. This sample comprised peripheral blood mononuclear cells (PBMCs), obtained at new diagnosis, from a patient treated with antithyroid drugs. CDR3 region: CASSYSNSGVDSPLHF. CDR3 bases: TGTGCCAGCAGTTACTCGAACTCAGGGGTGGATTCACCCCTCCACTTT.